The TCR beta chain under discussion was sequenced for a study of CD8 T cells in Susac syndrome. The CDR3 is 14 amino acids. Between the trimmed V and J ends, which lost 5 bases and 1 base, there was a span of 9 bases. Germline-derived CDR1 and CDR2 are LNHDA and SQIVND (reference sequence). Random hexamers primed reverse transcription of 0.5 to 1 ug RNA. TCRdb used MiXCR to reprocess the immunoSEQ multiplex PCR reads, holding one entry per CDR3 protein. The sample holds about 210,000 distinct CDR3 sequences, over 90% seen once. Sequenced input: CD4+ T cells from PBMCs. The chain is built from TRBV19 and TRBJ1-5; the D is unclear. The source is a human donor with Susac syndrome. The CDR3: CASSFGRSNQPQHF. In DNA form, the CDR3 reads TGTGCCAGTAGTTTCGGACGGAGCAATCAGCCCCAGCATTTT.